This T cell receptor beta chain was observed in a study of control samples from healthy donors and cancer patients. Using immunoSEQ multiplex PCR, the repertoire was profiled, and TCRdb retains in-frame clones only, with some absent. The sample contains some 140,000 clones, more than 90% of which appear only once. The V and J ends lost 3 bases and 5 bases respectively, with 13 bases between them. CDR1 is MDHEN, CDR2 SYDVKM, per germline. The CDR3 runs 14 residues. The rearrangement uses TRBV28 and TRBJ1-2; D unclear. Source material: blood. This TCR derives from a man in his thirties or forties in good health. The chain's CDR3 is CASSLEGQLYGYTF. The CDR3 DNA reads TGTGCCAGCAGTTTGGAAGGTCAACTTTATGGCTACACCTTC.